The 25 T cell receptor beta chains below all came from one sample that was sequenced in a study of T cell clusters in autoimmune cytopenias. TRB rearrangements were amplified by touch-down multiplex PCR with mixed TRB-A/B primers. TCRdb re-called the multiplex PCR reads; every CDR3 protein appears as one record, without DNA. This sample's clone table lists 3,500 to 4,000 distinct CDR3 sequences. Some 34,000 genome equivalents of blood DNA were amplified for TRB. The sequenced material came from peripheral blood. Receptors originate from a human donor with an autoimmune cytopenia or autoimmune hepatitis (not recorded which).

This sequence joins TRBV12-3 or TRBV12-4 and TRBJ2-1; there is no DNA to check the TCRdb D call of TRBD2. The CDR3 runs 13 residues. Here the CDR3 reads CAVILAGFREQFF.

V and J are TRBV10-3 and TRBJ2-7. The CDR3 totals 14 residues. CDR1 is ENHRY, CDR2 SYGVKD, per germline. CDR3 residues: CAISVWTGKIEQYF.

The genes are TRBV6-6 and TRBJ1-4; TCRdb calls TRBD1, which cannot be checked without DNA. Germline CDR1 reads MNHNY; CDR2 reads SVGAGI (reference sequence). The CDR3 is made up of 15 amino acids. The CDR3 region is CASSYVGDTNEKLFF.

The rearrangement links TRBV6-1 to TRBJ2-7; TCRdb's D gene call, TRBD1, goes unchecked for lack of DNA. This CDR3 spans 12 amino acids. Germline V gene data show CDR1 as MNHNS and CDR2 as SASEGT. The CDR3 is CASSVVGGEQYF.

In terms of frequency, this clonotype is medium-sized. V usage is TRBV19 and J usage is TRBJ2-2; TCRdb's assignment of TRBD1 cannot be checked, as there is no DNA. The CDR3 consists of 16 residues. The germline gives CDR1 LNHDA, CDR2 SQIVND (reference sequence). The CDR3 spells CASSIRGQGNTGELFF.

According to its frequency, this clonotype is medium-sized. The rearrangement links TRBV10-3 to TRBJ2-5. CDR3 length equals 13 residues. Germline CDR1 is ENHRY and CDR2 is SYGVKD. CDR3: CAISESWGETQYF.

This clonotype shows up as hyperexpanded by frequency. This sequence joins TRBV29-1 and TRBJ2-5; with no DNA, the TCRdb D assignment of TRBD1 cannot be verified. The CDR3 length is 15 residues. The germline V gene has CDR1 SQVTM and CDR2 ANQGSEA. CDR3 protein: CSVDGAGTTQETQYF.

V is TRBV27 and J is TRBJ2-3; TCRdb proposes TRBD1, but this gene call is untestable without DNA. This CDR3 has 14 residues. Germline CDR1 reads MNHEY; CDR2 reads SMNVEV (reference sequence). The CDR3: CASSLGTGLATQYF.

In terms of frequency, this clonotype is medium-sized (0.01 to 0.1%). This chain uses TRBV6-1 with TRBJ2-5; TCRdb gives TRBD2 as the D gene, but with no DNA this cannot be confirmed. CDR3 length: 15 residues. The germline CDR1 and CDR2 sequences are MNHNS and SASEGT. Here the CDR3 reads CASSEEAGGQETQYF.

The V and J genes are TRBV11-2 and TRBJ2-6. Germline CDR1 SGHAT, CDR2 FQNNGV. The CDR3 spans 15 residues. CDR3 region: CASSGIVSGANVLTF. The variable domain in full, with the rest retrieved from reference TRBV11-2 and TRBJ2-6, is EAGVAQSPRYKIIEKRQSVAFWCNPISGHATLYWYQQILGQGPKLLIQFQNNGVVDDSQLPKDRFSAERLKGVDSTLKIQPAKLEDSAVYLCASSGIVSGANVLTFGAGSRLTVL.

V is TRBV30 and J is TRBJ2-5; TCRdb names TRBD1, which stays unverified in the absence of DNA. Germline CDR1 and CDR2: GTSNPN and SVGIG (reference sequence). The CDR3 is 15 amino acids. The CDR3: CGFGQGARVQETQYF.

This clonotype is medium-sized by frequency. This chain connects TRBV6-5 to TRBJ2-7; the D call of TRBD2 rests on TCRdb alone, since no DNA is present to check it. The CDR3 has 15 amino acids. Looked up from germline, CDR1 is MNHEY and CDR2 is SVGAGI. CDR3 sequence reads: CASSYGASGRSEQYF.

This clonotype is deemed medium-sized by its frequency. The V call is TRBV15, the J call TRBJ2-3; without DNA, the TCRdb call of TRBD1 cannot be checked. Germline V gene data show CDR1 as LNHNV and CDR2 as YYDKDF (reference sequence). The CDR3 contains 15 residues. CDR3: CATSIAQGGTDTQYF. Full variable domain (missing parts from reference TRBV15 and TRBJ2-3): DAMVIQNPRYQVTQFGKPVTLSCSQTLNHNVMYWYQQKSSQAPKLLFHYYDKDFNNEADTPDNFQSRRPNTSFCFLDIRSPGLGDTAMYLCATSIAQGGTDTQYFGPGTRLTVL.

This clonotype counts as medium-sized (0.01 to 0.1%) by frequency. The chain combines TRBV19 with TRBJ2-5; TCRdb's D call of TRBD1 is untestable without DNA. There are 14 residues in the CDR3. CDR1 LNHDA and CDR2 SQIVND come from the germline V gene (reference sequence). The CDR3 loop reads CASSINGQGETQYF.

This sequence joins TRBV24-1 and TRBJ2-6. Germline assignment: CDR1 KGHDR and CDR2 SFDVKD. This CDR3 is 16 amino acids long. The CDR3 here is CATSDSGVAGANVLTF.

V usage is TRBV6-2 or TRBV6-3 and J usage is TRBJ2-1; the D call of TRBD1 rests on TCRdb alone, since no DNA is present to check it. In germline, CDR1 is MNHEY, CDR2 SVGEGT. This CDR3 is 17 amino acids long. The chain's CDR3 is CASRTDPGWRGYNEQFF.

This clonotype counts as medium-sized by frequency. This chain uses TRBV29-1 with TRBJ1-1; TCRdb gives TRBD1 as the D gene, but with no DNA this cannot be confirmed. The CDR3 sequence is 14 residues long. In germline, CDR1 is SQVTM, CDR2 ANQGSEA. The CDR3 protein is CSVDAGTGSSGAFF. Filled out from reference TRBV29-1 and TRBJ1-1, the complete variable domain reads SAVISQKPSRDICQRGTSLTIQCQVDSQVTMMFWYRQQPGQSLTLIATANQGSEATYESGFVIDKFPISRPNLTFSTLTVSNMSPEDSSIYLCSVDAGTGSSGAFFGQGTRLTVV.

The chain links TRBV6-2 or TRBV6-3 to TRBJ2-5; lacking DNA, the TRBD1 call made by TCRdb goes unchecked. CDR1 and CDR2 from the germline V gene are MNHEY and SVGEGT. This CDR3 spans 14 amino acids. CDR3 sequence: CASSYLTGQETQYF.

This clonotype is large (0.1 to 1%) by frequency. This sequence joins TRBV15 and TRBJ2-7; TCRdb's D call of TRBD1 is untestable without DNA. This CDR3 contains 15 residues. Germline-derived CDR1 and CDR2 are LNHNV and YYDKDF (reference sequence). The CDR3 sequence: CATSSAGTYVYEQYF.

The genes are TRBV7-9 and TRBJ1-4. CDR1 is SEHNR and CDR2 is FQNEAQ in the germline V gene (reference sequence). The CDR3 extends over 12 amino acids. CDR3 amino acids: CASSLEVEKLFF.

By frequency, this clonotype registers large. The chain uses TRBV29-1 and TRBJ2-5; absent DNA, TCRdb's TRBD1 call cannot be checked. This CDR3 contains 13 residues. Per germline, CDR1 SQVTM and CDR2 ANQGSEA. CDR3 amino acids: CSAATGGLETQYF. Full variable domain (missing parts from reference TRBV29-1 and TRBJ2-5): SAVISQKPSRDICQRGTSLTIQCQVDSQVTMMFWYRQQPGQSLTLIATANQGSEATYESGFVIDKFPISRPNLTFSTLTVSNMSPEDSSIYLCSAATGGLETQYFGPGTRLLVL.

The genes are TRBV27 and TRBJ2-5; lacking DNA, the TRBD2 call made by TCRdb goes unchecked. Germline loops: CDR1 MNHEY, CDR2 SMNVEV (reference sequence). This CDR3 comprises 20 residues. The CDR3 reads CASSLWTSGSKGANHETQYF.

The J gene is TRBJ2-2, the V gene TRBV30. Per the germline V gene, CDR1 is GTSNPN and CDR2 is SVGIG (reference sequence). This CDR3 has 14 residues. Here the CDR3 reads CAWRPSLYTGELFF.

According to its frequency, this clonotype is medium-sized. The chain carries TRBV19 and TRBJ2-7; there is no DNA to check the TCRdb D call of TRBD2. Germline V gene sequence: CDR1 LNHDA, CDR2 SQIVND (reference sequence). The length of the CDR3 is 15 residues. CDR3 residues: CASSMRTSGLNEQYF.

Judged by frequency, this clonotype is medium-sized. The V call is TRBV29-1, the J call TRBJ2-3; TCRdb picks TRBD1, but there is no DNA to check that call. The CDR3 covers 16 residues. Germline V lookup: CDR1 SQVTM, CDR2 ANQGSEA. The CDR3 reads CSVNWGRGDGIDTQYF.